This record covers a single TCR beta chain. In the original analysis: For nucleated cells, counts were estimated from reference gene primer amplification. The assay was immunoSEQ multiplex PCR, and TCRdb's table has in-frame clones only and misses some. The V and J calls and the clone size are those of that table, but D and trimming were determined from the DNA. This table holds 120,000 or so clones, 78% found once. V gave up 0 bases and J gave up 0 bases, with 12 bases separating them. The CDR3 totals 16 residues. The germline gives CDR1 GTSNPN, CDR2 SVGIG (reference sequence). These data belong to a study of blood T cell repertoires in COVID-19. For the study at large: Sites across the United States, Italy and Spain contributed samples from acute and convalescent COVID-19. In each case, the material was cDNA or gDNA derived from T cells, B-cell-depleted T cells, or PBMCs.

The sequenced sample consisted of peripheral blood. This clonotype was obtained from an older man with acute or convalescent COVID-19. The chain couples TRBV30 to TRBJ1-5; D is unclear. The CDR3 region has the DNA TGTGCCTGGAGTGTAAGTCGGCGGCATAGCAATCAGCCCCAGCATTTT. Protein sequence: CAWSVSRRHSNQPQHF. The full variable domain, its missing parts supplied by reference TRBV30 and TRBJ1-5, is SQTIHQWPATLVQPVGSPLSLECTVEGTSNPNLYWYRQAAGRGLQLLFYSVGIGQISSEVPQNLSASRPQDRQFILSSKKLLLSDSGFYLCAWSVSRRHSNQPQHFGDGTRLSIL.